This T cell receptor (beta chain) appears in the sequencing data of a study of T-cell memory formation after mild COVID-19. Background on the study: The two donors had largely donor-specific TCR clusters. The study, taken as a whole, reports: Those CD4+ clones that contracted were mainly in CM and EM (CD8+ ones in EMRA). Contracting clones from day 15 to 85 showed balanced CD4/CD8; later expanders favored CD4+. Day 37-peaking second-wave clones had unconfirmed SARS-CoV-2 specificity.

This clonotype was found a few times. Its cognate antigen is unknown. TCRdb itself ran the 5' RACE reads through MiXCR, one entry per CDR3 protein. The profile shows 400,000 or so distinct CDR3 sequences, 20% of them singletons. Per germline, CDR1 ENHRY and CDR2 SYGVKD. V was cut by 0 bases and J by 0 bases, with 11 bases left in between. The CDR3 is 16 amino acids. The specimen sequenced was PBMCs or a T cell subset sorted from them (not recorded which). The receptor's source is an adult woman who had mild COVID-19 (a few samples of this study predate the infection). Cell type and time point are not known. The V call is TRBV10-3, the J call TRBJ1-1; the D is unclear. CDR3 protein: CAISESIGIMNTEAFF. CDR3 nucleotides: TGTGCCATCAGTGAGTCGATAGGCATTATGAACACTGAAGCTTTCTTT.